This TCR beta chain was documented in a study of Graves' ophthalmopathy and Graves' hyperthyroidism. Overall study findings and caveats: Ophthalmopathy progression predictions by the model showed approximately 79% specificity and roughly 71% sensitivity. Detected in blood as well were most expanded thyroid clonotypes with frequency above 0.001.

There are many counts of this clonotype. The antigen is undetermined. The CDR3 length is 14 residues. Germline CDR1 reads SGHTA; CDR2 reads FQGTGA. V was pared by 3 bases and J by 6 bases, with 14 bases between. RNA transcripts provided the template for amplifying TCR beta CDR3 regions. RT-PCR with HTBI primers came first, then second-round multiplex PCR. Via MiXCR, TCRdb re-called the multiplex PCR reads, giving one row per CDR3 protein. The sample holds 400,000 or so distinct CDR3 sequences, approximately 15% seen once. The sequenced sample consisted of peripheral blood. The chain carries TRBV7-3 and TRBJ1-1; TRBD1 might be the D (5 bases). The receptor's source is a young woman with stable Graves' hyperthyroidism. The CDR3 sequence: CASSLGGAGSEAFF. The CDR3, as DNA: TGTGCCAGCAGCTTGGGGGGAGCGGGCTCTGAAGCTTTCTTT.